The present T cell receptor beta chain was sequenced within a study of T cells after yellow fever vaccination. Overall study: With SMART-Seq v4 Ultra Low Input, the fractions containing low cell numbers were prepared.

This clonotype was counted between two and nine times. Antigen specificity is unknown. Template switching with 5'RACE generated the TCR cDNA and added a universal primer site and UMIs. TCRdb reprocessed the 5' RACE reads with MiXCR, giving one entry per CDR3 protein. The profile shows some 390,000 distinct CDR3 sequences, about 6.2% of them singletons. The CDR3 extends over 16 amino acids. With 3 bases clipped from V and 6 bases from J, the junction kept 15 bases outside the gene matches. Germline loops: CDR1 SGHDT, CDR2 YYEEEE. Findings of the study overall: CD4 and CD8 compartments shared a small share of clonotypes. Most clones from primary vaccination were detected again post-booster (approximately 97% CD4, around 88% CD8).

V usage is TRBV5-6 and J usage is TRBJ2-7, with 7 nucleotides matching TRBD2. The material was PBMCs, obtained 5 days after the yellow fever booster vaccination. The TCR originated in a man under 40 who received the YFV17D yellow fever vaccine. CDR3 nucleotides: TGTGCCAGCAGCTCTCCCTGGAGGGAGGGCCGTGGCGAGCAGTACTTC. Translation: CASSSPWREGRGEQYF.